This T cell receptor (beta chain) was recorded in a study of blood T cell repertoires in COVID-19. About the research overall: From the United States, Italy and Spain came samples of acute and convalescent COVID-19. The cDNA or gDNA used as material had been derived from T cells, B-cell-depleted T cells, or PBMCs.

How the authors handled the data: Estimates of nucleated cell counts were drawn from the amplification of reference gene primers. Profiling relied on immunoSEQ multiplex PCR, and the TCRdb table lists in-frame clones only, not all of them. The V and J calls and clone size are taken from that table; D and trimming were inferred from the DNA. The data show some 120,000 clones, with roughly 90% seen just once and over 1% held by the top ten. The source material was peripheral blood. The origin of this receptor is a woman of 80 years or more with acute or convalescent COVID-19.

CDR3: CASSLSPGGSYEQYF. CDR3 nucleotide sequence: TGTGCCAGCAGCTTATCACCCGGCGGGAGCTACGAGCAGTACTTC. The chain employs TRBV7-3 and TRBJ2-7; 7 nucleotides agree with TRBD2. The CDR3 consists of 15 residues. Germline V gene data show CDR1 as SGHTA and CDR2 as FQGTGA. Unmatched junction bases numbered 7, after V lost 2 bases and J lost 3 bases.